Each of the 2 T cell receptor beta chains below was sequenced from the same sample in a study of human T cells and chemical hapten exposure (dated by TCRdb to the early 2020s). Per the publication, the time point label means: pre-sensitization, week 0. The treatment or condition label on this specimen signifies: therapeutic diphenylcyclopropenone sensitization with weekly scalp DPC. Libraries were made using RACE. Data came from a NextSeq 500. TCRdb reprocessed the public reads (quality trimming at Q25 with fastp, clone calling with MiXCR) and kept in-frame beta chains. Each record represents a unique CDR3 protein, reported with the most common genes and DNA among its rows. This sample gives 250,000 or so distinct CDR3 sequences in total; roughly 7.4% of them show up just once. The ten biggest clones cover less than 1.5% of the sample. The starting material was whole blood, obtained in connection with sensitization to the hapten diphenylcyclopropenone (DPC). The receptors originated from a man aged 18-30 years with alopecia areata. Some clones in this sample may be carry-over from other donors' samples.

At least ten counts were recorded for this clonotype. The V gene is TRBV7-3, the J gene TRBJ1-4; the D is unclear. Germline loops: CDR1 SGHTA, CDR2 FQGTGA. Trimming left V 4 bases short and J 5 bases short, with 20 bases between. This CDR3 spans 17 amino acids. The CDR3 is CASSSLLKRGRNEKLFF. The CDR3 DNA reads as TGTGCCAGCAGCTCACTATTAAAGCGGGGAAGGAATGAAAAACTGTTTTTT.

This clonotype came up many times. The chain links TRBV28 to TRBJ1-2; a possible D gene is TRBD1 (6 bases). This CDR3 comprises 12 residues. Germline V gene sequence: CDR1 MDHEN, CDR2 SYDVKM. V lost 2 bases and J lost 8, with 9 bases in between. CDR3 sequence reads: CASSLPGEGYTF. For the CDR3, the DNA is TGTGCCAGCAGTTTACCAGGGGAGGGCTACACCTTC.